This T cell receptor beta chain was recorded in a study of T cell responses to AZD1222 COVID-19 vaccine. Findings and limits, study-wide: Nearly half of the spike-specific TCRs reportedly recognize variant regions that carry no mutations. Increases in Spike-specific TCR breadth and depth were seen after two AZD1222 doses. The study sampled repertoires only after the peak T cell response. Clonal diversity was possibly underestimated, and white British individuals and females predominated among donors.

Some clones are missing from TCRdb's copy, which holds only in-frame ones; the method was immunoSEQ multiplex PCR. The profile shows 55,000 to 90,000 clones, approximately 80% of them singletons. A word on this clone: As yet, its antigen is unknown.

This material consisted of peripheral blood, taken on day 0 of AZD1222 vaccination. The source is an adult in good health.

The CDR3 protein is CASSQEPLTVYNSPLHF. The CDR3, as DNA: TGCGCCAGCAGCCAAGAACCCCTAACCGTATATAATTCACCCCTCCACTTT. The chain has TRBV4-1 and TRBJ1-6; unclear D gene. Between the trimmed V and J ends, which lost 0 bases and 4 bases, there was a span of 13 bases. The germline CDR1 and CDR2 sequences are MGHRA and YSYEKL. This CDR3 has 17 amino acids.